Below, one TCR beta chain is given with its context. CDR1 MNHEY and CDR2 SVGEGT come from the germline V gene. V trimming: 4 bases; J trimming: 4 bases; junction bases outside the gene matches: 5. This CDR3 is 15 amino acids long. The entry originates in a study of blood T cell repertoires in COVID-19. Overall study: Samples came from the United States, Italy and Spain, spanning acute and convalescent COVID-19. Sources were T cells, B-cell-depleted T cells, or PBMCs; the material itself was cDNA or gDNA.

Per the study methods: Estimation of nucleated cell counts was performed using reference gene primer amplification. Only in-frame clones appear in the TCRdb table, and some are missing; sequencing was by immunoSEQ multiplex PCR. V, J and clone size derive from that table, while D and trimming were established from the DNA sequence. The sample has around 220,000 clones, around nine tenths seen once. The TCR originated in a man aged 18-30 years with active or convalescent COVID-19. The sequencing sample was made of peripheral blood. J is TRBJ2-3 and V is TRBV6-2 or TRBV6-3; TRBD2 agrees at 10 bases. Here the CDR3 DNA reads TGTGCCAGCAGTTGGTCTAGCGGGAGTGCAGATACGCAGTATTTT. It encodes CASSWSSGSADTQYF.